This record concerns one T cell receptor beta chain sequence. Its antigen is currently unknown. It was cDNA, reverse transcribed from extracted RNA, that served as the sequencing template. The data were produced by immunoSEQ multiplex PCR, yet TCRdb's version contains in-frame clones alone and is incomplete. Of approximately 98,000 clones in the sample, 55% to 70% were seen once. These data originate in a study of CD8+ T cells in alopecia areata. Overall study results and limits: Tissue-resident alphabeta T cells belonging to normal skin likewise get sequenced within scalp specimens. Higher clonality was seen in lesional scalp than in normal scalp, especially in alopecia totalis/universalis.

Germline lookup yields CDR1 MNHEY and CDR2 SMNVEV (reference sequence). J gave up 0 bases and V 5 bases, and 6 bases lay outside the gene matches. The CDR3 length is 15 residues. Peripheral blood and lesional scalp punch biopsies came from alopecia areata patients. Using a FACSAria, the CD4+ and CD8+ T cells were sorted from the PBMCs. Sequenced input: NKG2D-low CD8+ T cells sorted from blood. This clonotype was sampled from a human donor with alopecia areata. The V call is TRBV27, the J call TRBJ1-1; 7 nucleotides align to TRBD1. The CDR3 sequence: CASSLRQGMNTEAFF. CDR3 nucleotide sequence: TGTGCCAGCAGTCTAAGACAGGGTATGAACACTGAAGCTTTCTTT.